These 21 T cell receptor delta chains share one sample of origin, sequenced in a study of γδ T cells in repeated Plasmodium falciparum infection. Vgamma9/Vdelta2+ and Vdelta2-negative gammadelta T cells were flow-sorted from PBMC for bulk sequencing. TCRdb used CATT to re-call clones from the multiplex PCR reads. The sample yields 90,000 to 95,000 delta-chain clones, 0.95% to 1% seen once. Material for sequencing was gamma-delta T cells from blood. The receptor set was obtained from a pool of human donors (malaria-infected and uninfected, not separated).

This clone was observed a few times. A read error is possible here, since a much larger clone lies one base away. No J gene was called, and the V gene is TRDV1; TRDD3, the table's D call, lacks a check against the DNA. This CDR3 comprises 21 residues. Germline assignment: CDR1 TSWWSYY and CDR2 QGS. The CDR3 is CALVNPRPSQRSMGGTDKPIF. CDR3 in DNA: TGTGCTCTTGTGAACCCCCGACCATCCCAGAGGTCCATGGGGGGCACCGATAAACCCATCTTT.

This clone was observed a handful of times. This DNA's translation differs at residue 18 from TCRdb's protein, which comes from a much larger clone; a read error is likely, and the protein shown is translated from the DNA. The CDR3 nucleotides read TGTGCTCTTGGGGAACATAAGGCGGACTGGGGTGCTCGGGTCGATAAACTCACCTTT. Translated, it gives CALGEHKADWGARVDKLTF. TRDV1 is the V gene, and the J gene was not called; the D call of TRDD3 is as the table states it, not checked on the DNA. The CDR3 is 19 residues long. Germline-derived CDR1 and CDR2 are TSWWSYY and QGS.

Concerning this clone itself: The mismatch at residue 7 between this DNA's translation and the TCRdb protein of a much larger clone likely reflects a read error; the protein shown is translated from the DNA. The chain is built from TRDV1 and TRDJ1; either TRDD2 or TRDD3 may fit D (5 bases each). V lost 3 bases to trimming and J lost 0 bases, with 26 bases between them. Looked up from germline, CDR1 is TSWWSYY and CDR2 is QGS. CDR3 length: 20 residues. CDR3 residues: CALGDGFFQAYWLYTDKLIF. CDR3 DNA: TGTGCTCTTGGGGACGGCTTCTTCCAAGCCTACTGGCTCTACACCGATAAACTCATCTTT.

Worth noting for this clone: This likely reflects a read error, since a far larger clone is one base away. Other DNA sequences in the same sample also yield this CDR3. The chain carries TRDV1 and TRDJ3; D gene uncertain. Here the J gene came from matching the DNA to germline, since TCRdb omits it. The V gene lost 6 bases and the J gene lost 1 base, with 19 bases spanning the gap. The CDR3 extends over 19 amino acids. Germline assignment: CDR1 TSWWSYY and CDR2 QGS. The CDR3 region is CALGDRSGGHSWDTRQMFF. The CDR3 DNA follows: TGTGCTCTTGGAGACCGAAGCGGTGGCCATTCCTGGGACACCCGACAGATGTTTTTC.

This clone was seen ten or more times. The protein in TCRdb stems from a much larger clone and differs at residue 6 from this DNA's translation, likely a read error; here the protein is translated from the DNA. The chain employs TRDV1 and TRDJ1; 12 bases match TRDD3. With 6 bases clipped from V and 3 bases from J, the junction kept 26 bases outside the gene matches. The CDR3 covers 22 residues. Germline V gene sequence: CDR1 TSWWSYY, CDR2 QGS. CDR3 nucleotide sequence: TGTGCTCTTGGAGATTCCCCTTCTGTGAGGGGGATACTGGGGGATACACCCGATAAACTCATCTTT. Translating gives CALGDSPSVRGILGDTPDKLIF.

Comments on this clone: A single base is all that separates this from a far larger clone, so a read error is likely. The same CDR3 arises from other DNA sequences in this sample as well. The chain links TRDV2 to TRDJ1; 11 bases agree with TRDD3. Germline matching of the DNA provided the J gene here, since TCRdb leaves it blank. V shed 7 bases and J 0 bases; nucleotides not matched to a gene: 42. The CDR3 covers 27 residues. CDR1 GEAIGNYY and CDR2 EKD come from the germline V gene. CDR3 DNA sequence: TGTGCCTGCAGAAAGAGGGTTCAGCCGGACTCTCTTTCTGGGGGATACCCGAGGCCCCCTAACACCGATAAACTCATCTTT. Its protein is CACRKRVQPDSLSGGYPRPPNTDKLIF.

This clone appeared a few times. TCRdb's listed protein matches a much larger clone and diverges from this DNA's translation at residue 16, likely through a read error; the protein shown comes from the DNA. The chain is built from TRDV1 and TRDJ1; TRDD3 agrees at 13 bases. The germline V gene encodes CDR1 TSWWSYY and CDR2 QGS. The CDR3 is 19 residues long. This CDR3 reads CALGELGEYWGIRTDRLIF. DNA of the CDR3: TGTGCTCTTGGGGAACTTGGGGAGTACTGGGGGATACGGACCGATAGACTCATCTTT.

This clone showed up many times. J is TRDJ3 and V is TRDV2, with 13 bases fitting TRDD3. Losses at the gene ends were 3 bases for V and 0 bases for J; bases not matched to a gene: 13. Per germline, CDR1 GEAIGNYY and CDR2 EKD. The CDR3 runs 22 residues. CDR3 DNA: TGTGCCTGTGACTCTGTACTGGGGGATACGCTCAAAAACTCCTGGGACACCCGACAGATGTTTTTC. This sequence encodes CACDSVLGDTLKNSWDTRQMFF.

This clone was recorded a few times. TCRdb attributes to this sequence the protein of a much larger clone, which differs from the DNA translation at residue 11; a read error is likely, and the protein displayed is translated from the DNA. The chain joins TRDV1 to TRDJ1; D may correspond to TRDD2 or TRDD3 (7 bases each). TCRdb lists no J gene, so it was determined here by aligning the DNA to germline. In germline, CDR1 is TSWWSYY, CDR2 QGS. CDR3 length: 22 amino acids. V lost 0 bases and J lost 0, with 29 bases in between. The CDR3: CALGELVGFTSGGPSYTDKLIF. For the CDR3, the DNA is TGTGCTCTTGGGGAACTCGTAGGGTTTACGAGTGGGGGACCTTCCTACACCGATAAACTCATCTTT.

Remarks on this clone: This likely stems from a read error, as it lies one base from a far larger clone. Other nucleotide sequences in the sample specify the same CDR3. The CDR3 nucleotides are TGTGCCTGTGACACGGTATTTGGGGGATACGCTCGGAGTGATAAACTCATTTTT. Its translation is CACDTVFGGYARSDKLIF. The gene calls are TRDV2 and TRDJ1; 11 bases fit TRDD3. CDR3 size: 18 residues. The germline V gene has CDR1 GEAIGNYY and CDR2 EKD.

Many counts were recorded for this clone. J is TRDJ1 and V is TRDV1; D might be TRDD3 (5 bases). CDR1 is TSWWSYY and CDR2 is QGS in the germline V gene. The V end lost 1 base, the J end lost 0 bases, and 21 bases lay between the germline ends. The CDR3 has 19 amino acids. CDR3 residues: CALGERLFFGWDYTDKLIF. CDR3 bases: TGTGCTCTTGGGGAACGGCTTTTCTTTGGGTGGGATTACACCGATAAACTCATCTTT.

This clone was counted only a few times. TCRdb attributes to this sequence the protein of a much larger clone, which differs from the DNA translation at residue 16; a read error is likely, and the protein displayed is translated from the DNA. The chain recombines TRDV2 with TRDJ1; 12 bases are a match to TRDD3. No J segment appears in TCRdb, so it was assigned here by matching the sequence to germline. Germline-derived CDR1 and CDR2 are GEAIGNYY and EKD. The CDR3 loop spans 19 amino acids. CDR3 region: CACDTVVLGDTRYTDELIF. The CDR3 DNA reads as TGTGCCTGTGACACCGTTGTACTGGGGGATACTCGCTACACCGATGAACTCATCTTT.

The sample holds many counts of this clone. The J gene is TRDJ1, the V gene TRDV1; the match to TRDD3 covers 7 bases. There are 16 residues in the CDR3. J lost 3 bases, V lost 6 bases, and 13 bases had no gene match. Germline V lookup: CDR1 TSWWSYY, CDR2 QGS. Here the CDR3 reads CALGLTGGSTPDKLIF. Written as DNA, the CDR3 is TGTGCTCTTGGCCTTACCGGGGGATCTACACCCGATAAACTCATCTTT.

A note on this clone: Translating this DNA gives a protein that differs at residue 3 from the TCRdb one, which belongs to a much larger clone; a read error is likely, and the protein shown is this translation. The chain has TRDV2 and TRDJ1, with TRDD3 matching over 9 bases. The CDR3 has 15 amino acids. The V gene end was trimmed by 8 bases and the J gene end by 0 bases; junction bases not matched to a gene: 9. Germline V gene sequence: CDR1 GEAIGNYY, CDR2 EKD. The CDR3 spells CAYEPLGDYTDKLIF. Here the CDR3 DNA reads TGTGCCTATGAGCCTCTGGGGGATTACACCGATAAACTCATCTTT.

This clone has more than one count but fewer than ten. A far larger clone is a single base away, which makes a read error likely. Distinct nucleotide sequences in the sample also encode this CDR3. The V gene is TRDV1, the J gene TRDJ1; TRDD3 matches at 8 bases. Because TCRdb records no J gene, it was assigned here through a match of the DNA to germline. Looked up from germline, CDR1 is TSWWSYY and CDR2 is QGS. CDR3 size: 19 residues. The CDR3 reads CALGDLYHYRGGYTDKLIF. CDR3 sequence (DNA): TGCGCTCTTGGGGACCTCTACCACTACCGTGGGGGATACACCGATAAACTCATCTTT.

This clone has ten or more counts. The translation of this DNA and the TCRdb protein of a much larger clone differ at residue 4, probably owing to a read error; the protein shown here is translated from the DNA. This sequence joins TRDV2 and TRDJ2; weak D call: TRDD3 (5 bases). Germline CDR1 reads GEAIGNYY; CDR2 reads EKD. The CDR3 runs to 14 residues. CDR3 residues: CACYTITGTAQLFF. The CDR3 DNA reads as TGTGCCTGTTACACCATTACTGGGACAGCACAACTCTTCTTT.

Note on this clone: The likely explanation is a read error, given a far larger clone one base away. Other nucleotide sequences from this sample produce the same CDR3. The CDR3 protein is CALGESLWDRLGDTTKGDKLIF. The CDR3 coding sequence is TGTGCTCTTGGGGAAAGTCTTTGGGATCGACTGGGGGATACCACAAAGGGCGATAAACTAATCTTT. The chain joins TRDV1 to TRDJ1; 12 nucleotides line up with TRDD3. The CDR3 consists of 22 residues. Germline loops: CDR1 TSWWSYY, CDR2 QGS.

This clone was counted at least ten times. The protein given by TCRdb reflects a much larger clone and differs at residue 8 from this DNA's translation, likely from a read error; the protein shown is the DNA's translation. This chain links TRDV2 with TRDJ1; D is ambiguous. The J gene, not given by TCRdb, was assigned here from a germline match of the nucleotide sequence. The CDR3 is 18 amino acids. From germline, CDR1 is GEAIGNYY and CDR2 EKD. V lost 0 bases and J 1 base, leaving 20 bases between the germline ends. Here the CDR3 reads CACDTPREGPGPTDKLIF. CDR3 nucleotides: TGTGCCTGTGACACCCCGCGGGAGGGTCCCGGTCCCACCGATAAACTCATCTTT.

Points on this clone: A far larger clone is a single base away, which makes a read error likely. This same CDR3 is encoded by further DNA sequences in the sample. J is TRDJ1 and V is TRDV1; weak D call: TRDD2 (5 bases). Germline lookup yields CDR1 TSWWSYY and CDR2 QGS. CDR3 size: 12 residues. CDR3 residues: CALFSSRDKLIF. Written as DNA, the CDR3 is TGTGCACTTTTTTCCTCCCGGGATAAACTCATCTTT.

This clone came up a few times. TCRdb's listed protein matches a much larger clone and diverges from this DNA's translation at residue 5, likely through a read error; the protein shown comes from the DNA. The chain links TRDV2 to TRDJ1, with D possibly TRDD2 on 5 matching bases. No J gene is reported in TCRdb; it was inferred here by comparing the DNA with germline. V lost 4 bases and J lost 0, with 11 bases in between. The germline V gene encodes CDR1 GEAIGNYY and CDR2 EKD. The CDR3 runs 14 residues. The CDR3, as DNA: TGTGCCTGTGATCTCCTAGCGGACACCGATAAACTCATCTTT. This codes for CACDLLADTDKLIF.

For this clone: TCRdb's listed protein matches a much larger clone and diverges from this DNA's translation at residue 12, likely through a read error; the protein shown comes from the DNA. V is TRDV1 and J is TRDJ1, with TRDD3 matching 8 bases. V lost 0 bases to trimming and J lost 3 bases; unmatched junction nucleotides: 15. Germline CDR1 is TSWWSYY and CDR2 is QGS. The CDR3 sequence is 19 residues long. The CDR3 spells CALGELPQWGICFADKLIF. In nucleotides, the CDR3 is TGTGCTCTTGGGGAACTCCCACAATGGGGGATCTGCTTCGCCGATAAACTCATCTTT.